A selection of T cell receptor beta chains follows, all from one sample in a study of blood T cell repertoires in COVID-19. Assay: immunoSEQ multiplex PCR; the TCRdb copy retains only in-frame clones and omits some. The repertoire holds 400,000 to 450,000 clones, about 91% seen once, with roughly 12% in the top ten. The material sequenced was peripheral blood. Every receptor here comes from a woman aged 45-59 years with COVID-19, enrolled during active disease. CDR3s include the opening cysteine and the closing phenylalanine or tryptophan. The D gene is left open where the match is weak. The size field is filled for only some rows; it gives once, few, many or a size class.

TRBV28	TRBJ2-5	TRBD1	.	CASSLRTGGETQYF	TGTGCCAGCAGTCTCAGGACAGGGGGGGAGACCCAGTACTTC
TRBV4-1	TRBJ1-1	.	.	CASSPGTARGVTEAFF	TGCGCCAGCAGCCCTGGGACGGCCAGGGGTGTCACTGAAGCTTTCTTT
TRBV7-7	TRBJ2-5	.	.	CASSSSPRGETQYF	TGTGCCAGCAGCTCCTCCCCTCGGGGGGAGACCCAGTACTTC
TRBV28	TRBJ1-1	.	.	CASQSNTEAFF	TGTGCCAGCCAGTCGAACACTGAAGCTTTCTTT
TRBV9	TRBJ2-2	TRBD2	.	CASSVGDYGGELFF	TGTGCCAGCAGCGTAGGGGACTATGGCGGGGAGCTGTTTTTT
TRBV2	TRBJ1-4	.	.	CASSARRATNEKLFF	TGTGCCAGCAGTGCTCGACGGGCAACTAATGAAAAACTGTTTTTT
TRBV2	TRBJ1-6	TRBD1	.	CASTGQGYPPLHF	TGTGCCAGCACCGGACAGGGTTATCCACCCCTCCACTTT
TRBV30	TRBJ1-2	.	.	CAWRRGALYGYTF	TGTGCCTGGAGAAGGGGCGCCCTCTATGGCTACACCTTC
TRBV24-1	TRBJ2-7	.	.	CAKPDQRVPPYEQYF	TGTGCCAAACCCGACCAGCGGGTGCCCCCCTACGAGCAGTACTTC
TRBV29-1	TRBJ1-4	.	few	CSVNEPDEKLFF	TGCAGCGTGAACGAGCCGGATGAAAAACTGTTTTTT
TRBV7-2	TRBJ1-5	.	.	CASSAGGRSSNQPQHF	TGTGCCAGCAGCGCCGGAGGACGGAGTAGCAATCAGCCCCAGCATTTT
TRBV25-1	TRBJ2-2	TRBD1	.	CASSDGTGAEAGELFF	TGTGCCAGCAGTGATGGGACAGGGGCTGAAGCCGGGGAGCTGTTTTTT
TRBV3-1/TRBV3-2	TRBJ2-7	.	.	CASSLGAYEQYF	TGTGCCAGCAGCCTAGGGGCCTACGAGCAGTACTTC
TRBV4-1	TRBJ1-4	.	once	CASSLPGRGKEDEKLFF	TGCGCCAGCAGCCTGCCTGGACGGGGAAAGGAGGATGAAAAACTGTTTTTT
TRBV19	TRBJ1-2	TRBD1	.	CASSMQGAAHGYTF	TGTGCCAGTAGTATGCAGGGGGCGGCCCATGGCTACACCTTC
TRBV11-2	TRBJ2-1	.	.	CASSLRRGAYNEQFF	TGTGCCAGCAGCTTGCGTCGGGGGGCATACAATGAGCAGTTCTTC
TRBV9	TRBJ2-7	TRBD1	.	CASSVRTGLDEQYF	TGTGCCAGCAGCGTAAGGACAGGGTTGGACGAGCAGTACTTC
TRBV19	TRBJ1-5	.	.	CASKNELGNQPQHF	TGTGCCAGTAAGAACGAATTAGGCAATCAGCCCCAGCATTTT
TRBV5-1	TRBJ1-3	.	few	CASSPETASGNTIYF	TGCGCCAGCAGCCCGGAGACAGCCTCTGGAAACACCATATATTTT
TRBV5-4	TRBJ2-7	.	.	CASSPFLGQSTYEQYF	TGTGCCAGCAGCCCCTTTTTGGGGCAGTCTACTTACGAGCAGTACTTC
TRBV4-1	TRBJ2-1	.	.	CASSQGVYNEQFF	TGCGCCAGCAGCCAAGGAGTTTACAATGAGCAGTTCTTC
TRBV10-3	TRBJ1-3	TRBD1	.	CAISSPGQGLGNTIYF	TGTGCCATCAGTTCTCCGGGACAGGGTTTGGGAAACACCATATATTTT